The 7 T cell receptor beta chains reported below all come from one sample, sequenced in a study of blood T cell repertoires in COVID-19. The method was immunoSEQ multiplex PCR; TCRdb's version includes in-frame clones alone and lacks a portion of them. The sample includes more than 100,000 clones, 70% to 90% seen only once; the top ten take 3.5%. The sequenced material came from peripheral blood. These receptors all come from a human donor in a cohort sampled during active COVID-19.

This clone was picked up one time. The chain couples TRBV6-5 to TRBJ2-3; D not resolved. CDR1 is MNHEY and CDR2 is SVGAGI in the germline V gene. V gave up 2 bases and J gave up 1 base, with 7 bases separating them. This CDR3 contains 14 residues. The CDR3 sequence is CASSYLRGTDTQYF. DNA for the CDR3: TGTGCCAGCAGTTACCTAAGAGGCACAGATACGCAGTATTTT.

The count of this clone is one. The chain combines TRBV5-1 with TRBJ1-3; no firm D call. Trimming shortened V by 4 bases and J by 1 base, and 9 bases separated the two germline ends. Germline CDR1 is SGHRS and CDR2 is YFSETQ. CDR3 size: 14 residues. As DNA, the CDR3 is TGCGCCAGCAGCCCCCTCGGGTCTGGAAACACCATATATTTT. Translation gives CASSPLGSGNTIYF.

The gene calls are TRBV28 and TRBJ1-1; TRBD1 matches 7 bases. This CDR3 comprises 15 residues. Unmatched junction bases numbered 9, after V lost 3 bases and J lost 5 bases. CDR1 and CDR2 from the germline V gene are MDHEN and SYDVKM. The CDR3 DNA is TGTGCCAGCAGTTTTGTACCAGGGGGTTGGACTGAAGCTTTCTTT. As protein: CASSFVPGGWTEAFF.

The chain links TRBV5-1 to TRBJ1-1; perhaps TRBD1 as D (6 bases). V lost 6 bases, J lost 1 base, and 13 bases lay in between. The germline CDR1 and CDR2 sequences are SGHRS and YFSETQ. The CDR3 consists of 14 residues. CDR3 sequence: CASTLGQTNTEAFF. The DNA for the CDR3 is TGCGCCAGCACCCTCGGACAGACGAACACTGAAGCTTTCTTT.

The rearrangement links TRBV6-5 to TRBJ1-2; D remains unclear. Germline CDR1 reads MNHEY; CDR2 reads SVGAGI. The CDR3 contains 14 residues. The ends were cut back, 0 bases at V and 2 bases at J, with 7 bases in the middle. The chain's CDR3 is CASSYSYENYGYTF. In nucleotides, the CDR3 is TGTGCCAGCAGTTACTCCTATGAGAACTATGGCTACACCTTC.

The chain joins TRBV2 to TRBJ1-6; no reliable D call. Trimming removed 4 bases at V and 7 bases at J, with 14 bases between. From germline, CDR1 is SNHLY and CDR2 FYNNEI. The CDR3 consists of 15 residues. The CDR3 region is CASSGSTPWNSPLHF. DNA of the CDR3: TGTGCCAGCAGTGGTTCGACTCCTTGGAATTCACCCCTCCACTTT.

V is TRBV5-5 and J is TRBJ1-2; the D gene is possibly TRBD1 (5 bases). In germline, CDR1 is SGHKS, CDR2 YYEKEE (reference sequence). This CDR3 region has 15 residues. V was trimmed by 5 bases and J by 4 bases, leaving 18 bases between them. CDR3 in amino acids: CASRITTASTYGYTF. As DNA, the CDR3 is TGTGCCAGCAGGATTACGACAGCCTCTACCTATGGCTACACCTTC. The full variable domain, in which reference TRBV5-5 and TRBJ1-2 provide the parts outside the CDR3, is DAGVTQSPTHLIKTRGQQVTLRCSPISGHKSVSWYQQVLGQGPQFIFQYYEKEERGRGNFPDRFSARQFPNYSSELNVNALLLGDSALYLCASRITTASTYGYTFGSGTRLTVV.